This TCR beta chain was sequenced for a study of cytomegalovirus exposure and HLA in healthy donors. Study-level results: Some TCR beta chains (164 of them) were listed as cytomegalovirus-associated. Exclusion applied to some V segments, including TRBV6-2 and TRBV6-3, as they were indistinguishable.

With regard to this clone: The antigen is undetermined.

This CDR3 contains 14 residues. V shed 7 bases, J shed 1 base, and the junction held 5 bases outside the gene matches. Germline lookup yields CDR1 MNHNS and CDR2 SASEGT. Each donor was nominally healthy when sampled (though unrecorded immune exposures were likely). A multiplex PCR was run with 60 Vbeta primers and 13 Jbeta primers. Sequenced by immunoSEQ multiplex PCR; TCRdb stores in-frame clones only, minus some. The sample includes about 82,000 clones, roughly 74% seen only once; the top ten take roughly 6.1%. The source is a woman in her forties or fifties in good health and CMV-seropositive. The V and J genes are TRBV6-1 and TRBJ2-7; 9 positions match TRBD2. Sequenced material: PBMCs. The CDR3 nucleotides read TGTGCCAGCAACCCGACTAGCGGTTCCTACGAGCAGTACTTC. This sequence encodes CASNPTSGSYEQYF.